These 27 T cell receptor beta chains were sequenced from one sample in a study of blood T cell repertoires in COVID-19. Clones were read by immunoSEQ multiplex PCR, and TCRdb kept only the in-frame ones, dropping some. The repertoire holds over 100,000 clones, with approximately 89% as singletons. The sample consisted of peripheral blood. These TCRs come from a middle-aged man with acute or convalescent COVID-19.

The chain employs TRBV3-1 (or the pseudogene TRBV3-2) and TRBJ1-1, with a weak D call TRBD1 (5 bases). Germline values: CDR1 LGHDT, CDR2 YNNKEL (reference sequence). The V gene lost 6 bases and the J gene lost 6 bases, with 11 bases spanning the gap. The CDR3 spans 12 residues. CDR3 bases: TGTGCCAGCAGTCTTATAGGGGCTGAAGCTTTCTTT. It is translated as CASSLIGAEAFF.

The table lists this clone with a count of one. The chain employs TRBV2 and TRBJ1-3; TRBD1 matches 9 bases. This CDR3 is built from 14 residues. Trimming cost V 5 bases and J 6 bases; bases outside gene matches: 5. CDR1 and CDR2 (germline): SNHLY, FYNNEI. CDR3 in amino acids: CASSQQGALNTIYF. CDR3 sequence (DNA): TGTGCCAGCAGTCAACAGGGGGCCCTAAACACCATATATTTT.

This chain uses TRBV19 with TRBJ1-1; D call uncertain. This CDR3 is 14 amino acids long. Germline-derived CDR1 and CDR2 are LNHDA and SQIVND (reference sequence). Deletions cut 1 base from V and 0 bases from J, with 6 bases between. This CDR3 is CASSIVPVNTEAFF. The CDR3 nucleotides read TGTGCCAGTAGTATAGTTCCGGTGAACACTGAAGCTTTCTTT. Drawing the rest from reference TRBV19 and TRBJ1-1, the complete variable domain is DGGITQSPKYLFRKEGQNVTLSCEQNLNHDAMYWYRQDPGQGLRLIYYSQIVNDFQKGDIAEGYSVSREKKESFPLTVTSAQKNPTAFYLCASSIVPVNTEAFFGQGTRLTVV.

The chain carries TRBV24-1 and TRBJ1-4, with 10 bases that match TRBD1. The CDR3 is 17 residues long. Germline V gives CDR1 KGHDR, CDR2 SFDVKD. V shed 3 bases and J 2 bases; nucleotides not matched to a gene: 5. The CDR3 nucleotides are TGTGCCACCAGTGATCGTGACAGGGGGCCGACTAATGAAAAACTGTTTTTT. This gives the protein CATSDRDRGPTNEKLFF.

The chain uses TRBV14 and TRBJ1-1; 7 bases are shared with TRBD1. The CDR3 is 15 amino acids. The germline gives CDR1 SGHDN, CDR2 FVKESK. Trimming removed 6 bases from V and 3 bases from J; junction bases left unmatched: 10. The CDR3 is CASSRYRGRDTEAFF. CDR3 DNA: TGTGCCAGCAGTCGATACAGGGGAAGGGACACTGAAGCTTTCTTT. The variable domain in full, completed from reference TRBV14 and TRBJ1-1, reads EAGVTQFPSHSVIEKGQTVTLRCDPISGHDNLYWYRRVMGKEIKFLLHFVKESKQDESGMPNNRFLAERTGGTYSTLKVQPAELEDSGVYFCASSRYRGRDTEAFFGQGTRLTVV.

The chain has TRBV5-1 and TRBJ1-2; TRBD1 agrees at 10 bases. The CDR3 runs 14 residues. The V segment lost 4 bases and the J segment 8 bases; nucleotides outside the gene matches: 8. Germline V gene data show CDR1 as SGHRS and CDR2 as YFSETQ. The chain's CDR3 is CASSPRDRGVGYTF. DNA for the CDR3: TGCGCCAGCAGCCCACGGGACAGGGGAGTCGGCTACACCTTC.

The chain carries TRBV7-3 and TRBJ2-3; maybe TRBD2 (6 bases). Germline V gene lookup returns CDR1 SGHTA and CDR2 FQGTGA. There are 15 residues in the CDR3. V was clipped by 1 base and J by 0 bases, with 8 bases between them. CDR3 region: CASSLSGISTDTQYF. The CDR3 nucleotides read TGTGCCAGCAGCTTAAGCGGGATAAGCACAGATACGCAGTATTTT.

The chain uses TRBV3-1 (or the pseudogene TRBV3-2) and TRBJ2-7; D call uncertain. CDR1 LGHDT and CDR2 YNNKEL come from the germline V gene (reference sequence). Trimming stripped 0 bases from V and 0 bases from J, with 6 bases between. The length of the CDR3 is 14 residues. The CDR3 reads CASSQERFSYEQYF. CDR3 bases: TGTGCCAGCAGCCAAGAGCGGTTCTCCTACGAGCAGTACTTC.

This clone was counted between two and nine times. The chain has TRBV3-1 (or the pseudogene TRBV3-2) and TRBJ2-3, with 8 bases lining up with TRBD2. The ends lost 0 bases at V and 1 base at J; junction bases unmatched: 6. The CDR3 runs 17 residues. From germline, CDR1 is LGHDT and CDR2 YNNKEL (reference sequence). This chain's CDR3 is CASSQEWREAGTDTQYF. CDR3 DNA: TGTGCCAGCAGCCAAGAATGGCGGGAGGCTGGCACAGATACGCAGTATTTT.

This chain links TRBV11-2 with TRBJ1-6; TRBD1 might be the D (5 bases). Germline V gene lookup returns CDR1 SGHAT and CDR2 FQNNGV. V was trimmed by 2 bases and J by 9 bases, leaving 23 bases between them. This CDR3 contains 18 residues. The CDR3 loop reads CASSLFGIQGGLGSPLHF. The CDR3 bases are TGTGCCAGCAGCTTATTTGGGATTCAGGGAGGACTTGGTTCACCCCTCCACTTT.

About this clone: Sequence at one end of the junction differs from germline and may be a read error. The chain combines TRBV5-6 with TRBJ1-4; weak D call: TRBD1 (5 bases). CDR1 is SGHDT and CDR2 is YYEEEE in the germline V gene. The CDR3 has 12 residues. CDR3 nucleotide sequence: TGTGCCAGCACAGGACAAGTTGGGCCGTACGTTTTT. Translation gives CASTGQVGPYVF.

CDR3 in DNA: TGTGCCAGCAGCCAAACTAGCGGGAGCCACGAGCAGTACTTC. Its protein product is CASSQTSGSHEQYF. V is TRBV3-1 (or the pseudogene TRBV3-2) and J is TRBJ2-7; 11 nucleotides match TRBD2. CDR1 is LGHDT and CDR2 is YNNKEL in the germline V gene (reference sequence). J gave up 5 bases and V 2 bases, and 2 bases lay outside the gene matches. The CDR3 covers 14 residues.

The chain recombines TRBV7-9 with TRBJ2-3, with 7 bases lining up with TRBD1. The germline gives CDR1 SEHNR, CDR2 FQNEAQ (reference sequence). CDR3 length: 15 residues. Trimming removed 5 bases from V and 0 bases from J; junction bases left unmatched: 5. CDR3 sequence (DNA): TGTGCCAGCAGCGACACAGGGGAGAGCACAGATACGCAGTATTTT. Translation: CASSDTGESTDTQYF.

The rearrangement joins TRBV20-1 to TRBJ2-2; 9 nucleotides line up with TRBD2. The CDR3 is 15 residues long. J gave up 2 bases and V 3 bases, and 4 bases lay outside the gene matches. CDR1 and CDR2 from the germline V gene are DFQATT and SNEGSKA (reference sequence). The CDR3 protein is CSASRLAVNTGELFF. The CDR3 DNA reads TGCAGTGCTAGTAGACTAGCGGTCAACACCGGGGAGCTGTTTTTT.

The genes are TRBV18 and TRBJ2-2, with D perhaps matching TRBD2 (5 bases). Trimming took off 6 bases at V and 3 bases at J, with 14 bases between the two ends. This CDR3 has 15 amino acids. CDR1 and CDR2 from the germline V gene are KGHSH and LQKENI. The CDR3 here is CASSPQDSYTGELFF. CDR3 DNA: TGTGCCAGCTCCCCCCAGGACTCCTACACCGGGGAGCTGTTTTTT.

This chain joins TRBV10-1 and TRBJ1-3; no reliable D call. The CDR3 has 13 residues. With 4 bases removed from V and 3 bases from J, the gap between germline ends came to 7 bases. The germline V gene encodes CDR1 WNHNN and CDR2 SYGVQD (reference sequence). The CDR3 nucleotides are TGCGCCAGCAGTGCCACAGATGGAAACACCATATATTTT. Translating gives CASSATDGNTIYF.

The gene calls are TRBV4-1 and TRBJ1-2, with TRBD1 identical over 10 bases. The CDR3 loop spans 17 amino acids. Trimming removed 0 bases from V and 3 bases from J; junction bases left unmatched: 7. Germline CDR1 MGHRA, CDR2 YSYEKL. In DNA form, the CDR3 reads TGCGCCAGCAGCCAAGATCTTCGGACAGGGGGTTACTATGGCTACACCTTC. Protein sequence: CASSQDLRTGGYYGYTF.

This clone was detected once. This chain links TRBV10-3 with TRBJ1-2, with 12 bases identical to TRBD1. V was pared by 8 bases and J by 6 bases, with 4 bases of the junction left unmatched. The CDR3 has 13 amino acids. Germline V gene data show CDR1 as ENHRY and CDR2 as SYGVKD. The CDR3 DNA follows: TGTGCCATCGAGGGACAGGGGGCCGATGGCTACACCTTC. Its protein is CAIEGQGADGYTF.

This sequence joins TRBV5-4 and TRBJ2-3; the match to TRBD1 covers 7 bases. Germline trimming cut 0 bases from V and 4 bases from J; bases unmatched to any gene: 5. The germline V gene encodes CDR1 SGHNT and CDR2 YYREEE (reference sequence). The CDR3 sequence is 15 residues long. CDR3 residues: CASSLDSTGADTQYF. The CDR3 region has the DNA TGTGCCAGCAGCTTGGATTCCACAGGGGCAGATACGCAGTATTTT.

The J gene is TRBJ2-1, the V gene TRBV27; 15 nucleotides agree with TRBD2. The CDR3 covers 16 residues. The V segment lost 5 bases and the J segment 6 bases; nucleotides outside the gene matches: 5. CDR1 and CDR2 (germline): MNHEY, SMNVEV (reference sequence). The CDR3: CASSTLGLAGGNEQFF. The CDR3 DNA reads TGTGCCAGCAGTACATTGGGACTAGCGGGAGGCAATGAGCAGTTCTTC.

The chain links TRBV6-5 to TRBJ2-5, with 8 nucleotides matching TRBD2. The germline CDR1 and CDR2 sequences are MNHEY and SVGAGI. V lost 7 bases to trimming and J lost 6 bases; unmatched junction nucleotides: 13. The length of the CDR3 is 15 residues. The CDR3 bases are TGTGCCAGCACTCCGGGGAGCGGGGGTAGAAAGACCCAGTACTTC. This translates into CASTPGSGGRKTQYF.

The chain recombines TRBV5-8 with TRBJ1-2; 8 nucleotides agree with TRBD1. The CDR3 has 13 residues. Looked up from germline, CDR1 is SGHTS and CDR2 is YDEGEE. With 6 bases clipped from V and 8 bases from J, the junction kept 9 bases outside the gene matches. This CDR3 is CASTPGGAGGYTF. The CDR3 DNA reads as TGTGCCAGCACCCCAGGGGGCGCTGGCGGCTACACCTTC.

Here the CDR3 reads CASSPQDSFTEAFF. DNA for the CDR3: TGTGCCAGCAGTCCCCAAGACAGTTTCACTGAAGCTTTCTTT. This rearrangement joins TRBV27 to TRBJ1-1, with a weak D call TRBD1 (5 bases). Trimming removed 5 bases from V and 4 bases from J, with 14 bases in between. Germline V gives CDR1 MNHEY, CDR2 SMNVEV (reference sequence). The CDR3 is 14 residues long.

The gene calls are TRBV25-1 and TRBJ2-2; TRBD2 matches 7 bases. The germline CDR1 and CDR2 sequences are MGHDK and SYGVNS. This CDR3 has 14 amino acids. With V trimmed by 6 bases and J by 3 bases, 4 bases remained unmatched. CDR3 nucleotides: TGTGCCAGCAGACCCCTAGCGGACACCGGGGAGCTGTTTTTT. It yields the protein CASRPLADTGELFF. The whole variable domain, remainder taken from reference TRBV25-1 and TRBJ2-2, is EADIYQTPRYLVIGTGKKITLECSQTMGHDKMYWYQQDPGMELHLIHYSYGVNSTEKGDLSSESTVSRIRTEHFPLTLESARPSHTSQYLCASRPLADTGELFFGEGSRLTVL.

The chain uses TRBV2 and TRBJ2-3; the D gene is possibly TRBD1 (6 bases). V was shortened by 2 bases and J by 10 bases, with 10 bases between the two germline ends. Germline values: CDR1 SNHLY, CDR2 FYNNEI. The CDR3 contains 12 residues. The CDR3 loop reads CASSELRGAQYF. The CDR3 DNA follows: TGTGCCAGCAGTGAACTCAGGGGTGCGCAGTATTTT.

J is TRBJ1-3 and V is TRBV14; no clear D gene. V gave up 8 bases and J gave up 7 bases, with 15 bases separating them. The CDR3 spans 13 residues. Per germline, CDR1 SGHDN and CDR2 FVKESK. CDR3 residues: CASRSGRVNTIYF. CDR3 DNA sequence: TGTGCCAGCCGTTCGGGTCGAGTCAACACCATATATTTT.

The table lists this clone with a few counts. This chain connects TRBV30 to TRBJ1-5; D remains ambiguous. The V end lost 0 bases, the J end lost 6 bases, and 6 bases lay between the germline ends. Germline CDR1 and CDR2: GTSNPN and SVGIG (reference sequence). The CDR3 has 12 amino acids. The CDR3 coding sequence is TGTGCCTGGAGTGTACTAGGTCAGCCCCAGCATTTT. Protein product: CAWSVLGQPQHF.